These 9 T cell receptor beta chains came from one sample sequenced in a study of CD8 T cells in Susac syndrome. An amount of RNA that ranged from 0.5 to 1 ug was reverse transcribed with random hexamers. Via MiXCR, TCRdb re-called the immunoSEQ multiplex PCR reads, giving one row per CDR3 protein. This table has roughly 130,000 distinct CDR3 sequences, about 95% appearing once. Material for sequencing was CD4+ T cells from PBMCs. The receptors originated from a human donor in good health.

The J gene is TRBJ2-7, the V gene TRBV5-1; D perhaps matches TRBD2 (7 bases). Trimming removed 1 base at V and 9 bases at J, with 14 bases between. This CDR3 comprises 13 residues. Germline values: CDR1 SGHRS, CDR2 YFSETQ. The CDR3 sequence: CASSLNREGSQYF. CDR3 coding DNA: TGCGCCAGCAGCTTGAACAGGGAGGGTTCGCAGTACTTC.

J is TRBJ2-7 and V is TRBV28; 7 nucleotides line up with TRBD1. Unmatched junction bases numbered 12, after V lost 7 bases and J lost 3 bases. This CDR3 has 15 amino acids. CDR1 and CDR2 from the germline V gene are MDHEN and SYDVKM. This chain's CDR3 is CASTLPGQEIYEQYF. The CDR3 DNA reads as TGTGCCAGCACCCTCCCAGGACAGGAAATCTACGAGCAGTACTTC.

The V gene is TRBV3-1, the J gene TRBJ2-3; no firm D call. The germline CDR1 and CDR2 sequences are LGHDT and YNNKEL (reference sequence). There are 13 residues in the CDR3. Between the trimmed V and J ends, which lost 1 base and 6 bases, there was a span of 8 bases. This chain's CDR3 is CASSQAPFDTQYF. The DNA of the CDR3 is TGTGCCAGCAGCCAAGCCCCCTTCGATACGCAGTATTTT.

Worth noting for this clonotype: Sequence at one end of the junction differs from germline and may be a read error. The CDR3 loop is CASTLARGTNEKLFF. In DNA form, the CDR3 reads TGCGCCAGCACCTTGGCCAGGGGGACTAATGAAAAACTGTTTTTT. The V call is TRBV5-1, the J call TRBJ1-4; 7 bases are a match to TRBD1. Germline CDR1 reads SGHRS; CDR2 reads YFSETQ. There are 15 residues in the CDR3.

J is TRBJ2-2 and V is TRBV3-1; D unresolved. The germline V gene has CDR1 LGHDT and CDR2 YNNKEL (reference sequence). Trimming pared 4 bases from V and 3 bases from J, leaving 12 bases between. The CDR3 consists of 15 residues. CDR3 in DNA: TGTGCCAGCAGCCCCCTCTATGTGGACACCGGGGAGCTGTTTTTT. Its protein product is CASSPLYVDTGELFF. Based on the CDR3 plus reference TRBV3-1 and TRBJ2-2, the full variable domain is DTAVSQTPKYLVTQMGNDKSIKCEQNLGHDTMYWYKQDSKKFLKIMFSYNNKELIINETVPNRFSPKSPDKAHLNLHINSLELGDSAVYFCASSPLYVDTGELFFGEGSRLTVL.

The J gene is TRBJ2-2, the V gene TRBV5-4; the D is unclear. V was shortened by 7 bases and J by 4 bases, with 8 bases between the two germline ends. There are 12 residues in the CDR3. Germline loops: CDR1 SGHNT, CDR2 YYREEE (reference sequence). CDR3 amino acids: CASRSGTGELFF. DNA for the CDR3: TGTGCCAGCCGAAGTGGCACCGGGGAGCTGTTTTTT.

V usage is TRBV14 and J usage is TRBJ1-4; D call uncertain. CDR1 SGHDN and CDR2 FVKESK come from the germline V gene. The CDR3 extends over 13 amino acids. Between the trimmed V and J ends, which lost 1 base and 8 bases, there was a span of 8 bases. CDR3 region: CASSQGAGEKLFF. The CDR3 nucleotides are TGTGCCAGCAGCCAAGGTGCGGGGGAAAAACTGTTTTTT.

This sequence joins TRBV3-1 and TRBJ2-3, with 10 bases identical to TRBD2. The V gene's germline CDR1 is LGHDT and CDR2 YNNKEL (reference sequence). With 1 base clipped from V and 2 bases from J, the junction kept 3 bases outside the gene matches. The CDR3 totals 16 residues. CDR3 protein: CASSQAGLAVTDTQYF. The CDR3 DNA is TGTGCCAGCAGCCAAGCAGGACTAGCGGTCACAGATACGCAGTATTTT.

The chain employs TRBV9 and TRBJ2-2, with D perhaps matching TRBD1 (5 bases). Trimming took 7 bases from V and 2 from J, leaving 12 bases between them. The germline CDR1 and CDR2 sequences are SGDLS and YYNGEE. The CDR3 has 14 amino acids. The CDR3 sequence is CASGWGTNTGELFF. The CDR3, as DNA: TGTGCCAGCGGATGGGGCACTAACACCGGGGAGCTGTTTTTT.